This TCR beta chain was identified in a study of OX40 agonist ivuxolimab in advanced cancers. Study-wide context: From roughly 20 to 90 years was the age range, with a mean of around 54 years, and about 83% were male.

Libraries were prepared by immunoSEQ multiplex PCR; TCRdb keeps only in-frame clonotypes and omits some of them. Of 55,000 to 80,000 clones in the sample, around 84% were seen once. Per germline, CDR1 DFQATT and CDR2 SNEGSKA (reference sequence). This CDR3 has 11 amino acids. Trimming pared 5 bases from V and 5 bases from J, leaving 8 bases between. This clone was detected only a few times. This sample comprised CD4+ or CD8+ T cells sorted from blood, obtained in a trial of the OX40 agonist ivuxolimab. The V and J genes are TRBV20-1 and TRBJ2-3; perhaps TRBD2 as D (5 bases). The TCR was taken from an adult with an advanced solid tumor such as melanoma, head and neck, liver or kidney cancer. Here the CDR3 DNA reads TGCAGTGCTGTAGCGAGAGATACGCAGTATTTT. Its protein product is CSAVARDTQYF.